This T cell receptor beta chain was obtained from a study of blood T cell repertoires in COVID-19 (dated by TCRdb to about 2020). The study in broad terms: The collaborator samples originated in the United States, Italy and Spain and spanned the acute and convalescent phases of COVID-19. The material from the prospective study consisted of cDNA or gDNA derived from T cells, B-cell-depleted T cells, or PBMCs. Deeply sampled blood TCRbeta repertoires from subjects exposed to, actively infected with, or recovered from COVID-19 were included in the dataset. The repertoires were released in a freely available public database meant as a resource for research on the immune response to SARS-CoV-2. The samples were drawn from two sources: the first 160 participants of the ongoing ImmuneRACE study, and 1,200 or so subjects contributed by 6 global collaborators. Sample metadata almost always included a de-identified subject ID, COVID-19 status, age in years and sex. Where available, HLA class I and class II types were obtained from metadata supplied by the sample provider rather than from assay-based typing.

The immunoSEQ Assay, a bias-controlled multiplex PCR, was used to amplify TCRbeta CDR3 regions from genomic DNA. In the source study's methods: The number of nucleated cells in each sample was estimated from the amplification of reference gene primers within the assay. Sequence reads were collapsed and filtered to measure the absolute abundance of every unique TCRbeta CDR3 rearrangement. For each sample, productive Simpson clonality was calculated as the square root of Simpson's diversity index across productive rearrangements. Held by TCRdb, this immuneACCESS table contains in-frame sequences only and omits some clones. Under half of the omission traces to an unresolved V gene where checked; the cause of the rest is unknown. From that table come the V and J calls and clone size; the DNA was used to work out D and trimming. The sample data list about 240,000 clones, and less than 90% of these were observed just once. Together, the top ten hold 6.2% of the sample.

The CDR3 runs 14 residues from the cysteine to the phenylalanine. Only the CDR3 portion is preserved as DNA: 42 bases, with reading frame beginning at the first base. The CDR1 and CDR2 encoded by the germline V gene are MDHEN and SYDVKM. Relative to germline, V is 6 bases shorter and J is 7 bases shorter, with 13 bases between their ends. A note on this clone: The antigen it recognizes is unknown. The record has no base qualities; no much larger clone is one base away.

The collaborating institutions used their own protocols to collect whole blood in K2EDTA tubes. For TCRbeta analysis, collaborator samples were shipped as frozen whole blood, as isolated PBMCs, or as DNA extracted from either sample type. Paper-wide results and their limitations: Clinical and demographic metadata were provided uncurated, with the amount varying by source and participant.

The chain is encoded by TRBV28 joined to TRBJ1-6; TRBD1 is perhaps the D gene, given 6 matching bases. The source is a man between 60 and 75 years old with acute or convalescent COVID-19. Sequenced input: peripheral blood. The nucleotides read TGTGCCAGCAGGGGACATAAAGACAATTCACCCCTCCACTTT. It encodes CASRGHKDNSPLHF.